This TCR beta chain was documented in a study of blood T cell repertoires in COVID-19. Study-level background: Samples representing acute and convalescent COVID-19 were sourced from the United States, Italy and Spain. T cells, B-cell-depleted T cells, or PBMCs provided the cDNA or gDNA that served as material.

Germline lookup yields CDR1 SGHRS and CDR2 YFSETQ. This CDR3 has 17 amino acids. Trimming took off 0 bases at V and 0 bases at J, with 13 bases between the two ends. This clone occurred a few times. In the original analysis: Estimation of nucleated cell counts relied on the amplification of reference gene primers. This table comes from immunoSEQ multiplex PCR, and its TCRdb copy is limited to in-frame clones, with some not included. D and trimming come from the DNA, and the V and J calls and clone size come from that table. The sample lists around 95,000 clones, more than 70% seen once, with around 13% in the top ten.

The sequence derives from a human donor in a cohort sampled during active COVID-19. This chain links TRBV5-1 with TRBJ2-1; D may be TRBD2 (5 bases). The sequencing sample was made of peripheral blood. DNA for the CDR3: TGCGCCAGCAGCTTGGCCCCCCTAGCTAGCTCCTACAATGAGCAGTTCTTC. It specifies CASSLAPLASSYNEQFF.